Presented here are 21 T cell receptor beta chains from one specimen sequenced in a study of shared clonotypes between healthy human individuals (dated by TCRdb to the early 2020s). Libraries were built with the immunoSEQ multiplex PCR assay. TCRdb retrieved this table from immuneACCESS and kept in-frame rearrangements only. Not all clones are present; in checked studies, unresolved V genes account for under half, and no reason is known for the remainder. The sample table shows about 2.3 million clones, and 85% to 95% are seen once. About 0.41% of the sample is in the top ten clones. The sequencing sample was made of naive CD4+ T cells from PBMCs. Per the publication, the cell subset or site label means: CD45RA+ positively selected. Source of these receptors: a man younger than 35 in good health. Some clones in this sample may be carry-over from other donors' samples.

The rearrangement uses TRBV4-2 and TRBJ2-3; tentatively, D is TRBD1 or TRBD2 (5 bases each). The CDR3 is 16 residues long. Germline V CDR1 and CDR2: LGHNA, YNFKEQ. With 1 base removed from V and 2 bases from J, the gap between germline ends came to 13 bases. CDR3 nucleotide sequence: TGTGCCAGCAGCCAAGCGGGACGGAGCTACACAGATACGCAGTATTTT. Amino acid sequence: CASSQAGRSYTDTQYF.

This chain uses TRBV18 with TRBJ1-4; tentative D call: TRBD1 (5 bases). Trimming pared 4 bases from V and 5 bases from J, leaving 8 bases between. The CDR3 extends over 13 amino acids. CDR1 is KGHSH and CDR2 is LQKENI in the germline V gene. CDR3 loop: CASSQQVNEKLFF. The CDR3 nucleotides are TGTGCCAGCTCACAACAGGTCAATGAAAAACTGTTTTTT.

The chain recombines TRBV20-1 with TRBJ2-1; no clear D gene. The V gene lost 3 bases and the J gene lost 8 bases, with 8 bases spanning the gap. The CDR3 has 11 residues. Germline lookup yields CDR1 DFQATT and CDR2 SNEGSKA (reference sequence). The CDR3 is CSASLRHEQFF. CDR3 nucleotides: TGCAGTGCTAGTCTACGCCATGAGCAGTTCTTC.

This chain joins TRBV11-1 and TRBJ2-2, with D uncertain. CDR3 size: 15 residues. Germline V gene data show CDR1 as SGHAT and CDR2 as FQDESV (reference sequence). V lost 5 bases and J 4 bases, leaving 14 bases between the germline ends. The chain's CDR3 is CASSPPKGGTGELFF. In DNA form, the CDR3 reads TGTGCCAGCAGCCCCCCCAAGGGCGGCACCGGGGAGCTGTTTTTT.

The chain employs TRBV9 and TRBJ2-1, with 9 bases that match TRBD2. CDR1 and CDR2 (germline): SGDLS, YYNGEE. V shed 0 bases, J shed 10 bases, and the junction held 5 bases outside the gene matches. There are 14 residues in the CDR3. The CDR3 loop is CASSVVGGRGEQFF. The DNA for the CDR3 is TGTGCCAGCAGCGTAGTTGGCGGGAGGGGGGAGCAGTTCTTC.

The chain uses TRBV5-1 and TRBJ2-1, with 10 positions matching TRBD1. The germline gives CDR1 SGHRS, CDR2 YFSETQ. This CDR3 region has 16 residues. The J segment lost 5 bases and the V segment lost 0 bases, leaving 5 bases of the junction unmatched. The CDR3 DNA reads as TGCGCCAGCAGCTTGGTGGGACAGGGGAGGAACAATGAGCAGTTCTTC. Amino acid sequence: CASSLVGQGRNNEQFF.

Turning to this clone: The same CDR3 can be traced to other DNA sequences in this sample. The chain employs TRBV7-9 and TRBJ2-3, with 7 bases identical to TRBD2. The V and J ends lost 3 bases and 6 bases, in that order; junction bases with no gene match: 3. The CDR3 runs to 13 residues. Germline V gene lookup returns CDR1 SEHNR and CDR2 FQNEAQ (reference sequence). As DNA, the CDR3 is TGTGCCAGCAGCTTTCAGGGAGGGGATACGCAGTATTTT. It codes for CASSFQGGDTQYF.

V is TRBV9 and J is TRBJ2-2; 14 nucleotides match TRBD2. V dropped 1 base and J dropped 7; count of bases not matched to a gene: 9. The germline V gene encodes CDR1 SGDLS and CDR2 YYNGEE. The CDR3 totals 18 residues. CDR3 sequence reads: CASSVLKGLAGEGGELFF. As DNA, the CDR3 is TGTGCCAGCAGCGTACTTAAGGGACTAGCGGGAGAGGGCGGGGAGCTGTTTTTT.

A note on this clone: Other DNA sequences of this sample code for an identical CDR3. This chain links TRBV5-6 with TRBJ2-7; TRBD1 matches at 8 bases. Germline trimming cut 4 bases from V and 2 bases from J; bases unmatched to any gene: 5. Germline CDR1 is SGHDT and CDR2 is YYEEEE. The length of the CDR3 is 14 residues. The CDR3 bases are TGTGCCAGCAGCCTGGACAGGGCTACCTACGAGCAGTACTTC. This encodes CASSLDRATYEQYF.

The CDR3 reads CASSYTGGLETQYF. In nucleotides, the CDR3 is TGTGCCAGCAGTTACACCGGGGGATTGGAGACCCAGTACTTC. The chain recombines TRBV6-6 with TRBJ2-5; TRBD2 is a possible D gene (6 bases). The CDR3 covers 14 residues. The ends were cut back, 2 bases at V and 5 bases at J, with 12 bases in the middle. Germline assignment: CDR1 MNHNY and CDR2 SVGAGI (reference sequence).

This chain uses TRBV5-1 with TRBJ2-4, with no clear D. CDR1 and CDR2 (germline): SGHRS, YFSETQ. V was pared by 0 bases and J by 5 bases, with 12 bases between. This CDR3 has 15 residues. CDR3 in amino acids: CASSLVANGENIQYF. In DNA, the CDR3 is TGCGCCAGCAGCTTGGTAGCAAATGGGGAAAACATTCAGTACTTC.

V and J are TRBV11-1 and TRBJ2-7, with a tentative D call TRBD1 (5 bases). V lost 0 bases and J 4 bases, leaving 16 bases between the germline ends. Per the germline V gene, CDR1 is SGHAT and CDR2 is FQDESV (reference sequence). CDR3 length equals 16 residues. CDR3 sequence: CASSLASGLRGYEQYF. The CDR3 nucleotides read TGTGCCAGCAGCTTAGCGTCGGGCCTAAGGGGTTACGAGCAGTACTTC.

The V and J genes are TRBV19 and TRBJ2-3; 7 nucleotides line up with TRBD2. The CDR3 is made up of 13 amino acids. The germline V gene has CDR1 LNHDA and CDR2 SQIVND (reference sequence). In nucleotides, the CDR3 is TGTGCTAGCAGGCGGGAGAGCACAGATACGCAGTATTTT. The encoded protein is CASRRESTDTQYF.

The V and J genes are TRBV4-2 and TRBJ2-2; TRBD2 agrees at 8 bases. The CDR3 runs to 18 residues. Germline V gene data show CDR1 as LGHNA and CDR2 as YNFKEQ. The trim removed 0 bases at V and 1 base at J, leaving 7 bases unmatched. The CDR3: CASSQDAASGLNTGELFF. CDR3 nucleotides: TGTGCCAGCAGCCAAGATGCGGCTAGCGGGTTGAACACCGGGGAGCTGTTTTTT.

The chain combines TRBV11-1 with TRBJ2-1; TRBD2 aligns across 8 bases. V lost 4 bases and J lost 8; bases outside the gene matches: 16. Germline CDR1 and CDR2: SGHAT and FQDESV (reference sequence). The CDR3 runs 17 residues. CDR3 sequence (DNA): TGTGCCAGCAGCTCCCGAAGGGACCTAGCGGGTATATATGAGCAGTTCTTC. It yields the protein CASSSRRDLAGIYEQFF.

This clone turned up a few times. The rearrangement links TRBV19 to TRBJ1-1, with TRBD1 as a possible D gene (5 bases). This CDR3 has 15 amino acids. Trimming stripped 2 bases from V and 5 bases from J, with 15 bases between. Germline CDR1 reads LNHDA; CDR2 reads SQIVND (reference sequence). CDR3 sequence (DNA): TGTGCCAGTAGTATAAGGGCAGCCGGGGGGACTGAAGCTTTCTTT. This translates into CASSIRAAGGTEAFF.

The chain is built from TRBV7-9 and TRBJ2-1, with unresolved D. Germline CDR1 is SEHNR and CDR2 is FQNEAQ (reference sequence). The CDR3 covers 14 residues. Deletions cut 8 bases from V and 3 bases from J, with 14 bases between. CDR3 amino acids: CASGKLGGYNEQFF. CDR3 bases: TGTGCCAGCGGGAAACTGGGCGGCTACAATGAGCAGTTCTTC.

This chain joins TRBV28 and TRBJ2-3; 9 bases are a match to TRBD2. The CDR3 runs to 17 residues. Germline-derived CDR1 and CDR2 are MDHEN and SYDVKM. V lost 2 bases to trimming and J lost 0 bases; unmatched junction nucleotides: 6. As DNA, the CDR3 is TGTGCCAGCAGTTTAAGAGGCGGGAGGGCGAGCACAGATACGCAGTATTTT. Its translation is CASSLRGGRASTDTQYF.

The chain employs TRBV6-1 and TRBJ1-1, with 8 nucleotides matching TRBD1. Germline-derived CDR1 and CDR2 are MNHNS and SASEGT. The CDR3 loop spans 12 amino acids. V shed 7 bases, J shed 5 bases, and the junction held 3 bases outside the gene matches. In DNA form, the CDR3 reads TGTGCCAGCAAAACAGGGGGGACTGAAGCTTTCTTT. Protein sequence: CASKTGGTEAFF.

The rearrangement links TRBV19 to TRBJ2-5; the match to TRBD2 covers 8 bases. This CDR3 spans 15 amino acids. The germline V gene has CDR1 LNHDA and CDR2 SQIVND (reference sequence). V shed 6 bases, J shed 1 base, and the junction held 7 bases outside the gene matches. The CDR3 region is CASSPSSGSQETQYF. The CDR3 bases are TGTGCCAGTAGCCCCTCCAGCGGGAGCCAAGAGACCCAGTACTTC.

The CDR3 reads CASSRGLAGDSYEQYF. The CDR3 DNA reads as TGTGCCAGCAGCCGCGGACTAGCGGGAGATTCGTACGAGCAGTACTTC. The chain recombines TRBV4-2 with TRBJ2-7; 13 bases map to TRBD2. From germline, CDR1 is LGHNA and CDR2 YNFKEQ. The ends lost 4 bases at V and 4 bases at J; junction bases unmatched: 7. The CDR3 totals 16 residues.